This TCR beta chain derives from a study of metastatic and nonmetastatic thyroid tumors. Overall study context: For malignant and benign thyroid patients, tumor or nodule tissue and blood were the sources whose repertoires were compared. Findings and limits, study-wide: Significantly higher TCR beta diversity was reportedly seen in malignant thyroid tumors than benign nodules, in blood and tumor.

Per the original data handling: Researchers built a distant-metastasis classifier for papillary thyroid cancer that drew on CDR3 differences across clinicopathological groups. TCRdb reanalyzed the PCR reads via MiXCR. TCRdb's processing, not the study's, gives the V and J calls here. The table has about 35,000 clones, roughly 18% seen once. No treatment had been given to any patient before thyroid surgery. About this clone: What it recognizes is unknown. Within the sample, other DNA sequences also encode this same CDR3.

Germline values: CDR1 SGHNT, CDR2 YYREEE (reference sequence). J lost 8 bases, V lost 1 base, and 5 bases had no gene match. The CDR3 is 15 residues long. J is TRBJ2-1 and V is TRBV5-4; 11 positions match TRBD2. The sequenced sample was blood. This TCR was sampled from a female donor with papillary thyroid cancer or a benign thyroid nodule (not recorded which). Some clones in this sample may be carry-over from other donors' samples. The CDR3 DNA is TGTGCCAGCAGCTTGCGCCTAGCGGGAGGTGATGAGCAGTTCTTC. It codes for CASSLRLAGGDEQFF.